This T cell receptor beta chain was retrieved from a study of T cell responses to AZD1222 COVID-19 vaccine (dated by TCRdb to about 2021). Describing the broader study: AZD1222 recipients whose second dose came at about 4 weeks and those whose second dose came at about 12 weeks were combined into one group, since spike-specific TCR depth and breadth did not differ between the two schedules. A total of 233 trial participants underwent TCR sequencing, of whom some 210 received two doses of AZD1222 and some 26 received two doses of the MenACWY control vaccine. Trial participants were enrolled by age into 18-55, 56-69 and 70-plus year subgroups, with roughly 160, 29 and 62 TCR-sequenced participants respectively. What the work shows at the level of the full study, not this receptor alone: Conclusions about previously exposed vaccinees are limited, since just a handful of AZD1222 recipients were seropositive for SARS-CoV-2 at baseline. Participants were mostly white British, with more females than males. The authors suggested clonal diversity may have been underestimated. After two AZD1222 doses, both the breadth and the depth of spike-specific TCRs were significantly higher than at day 0 and than in MenACWY recipients. No day 14 peak-response samples were available, so repertoires were characterized only after the peak T cell response. The 56-69-year group was small, and its depth increase did not reach significance, likely because of low power. Epitopes outside the regions mutated in the B.1.351 and B.1.1.7 variants were reportedly recognized by nearly half of the unique spike-specific TCRs. The vaccine-associated CD4 TCRs covered the entire spike protein, and the dominant responses fell in regions 160-218 and 743-854.

Worth noting for this clone: The specificity of this receptor is unknown. Within one base of it there is no much larger clone, and no base qualities were kept.

The CDR3 regions of human TCRbeta chains were analyzed by immunosequencing. The published analysis was carried out like this. TCRs in the repertoires were compared against a reference library of SARS-CoV-2-specific TCRs that had been generated with the MIRA antigen-specificity platform. Breadth was defined as the fraction of unique TCRs that were SARS-CoV-2-associated. Depth was defined as the fraction of total T cells that were SARS-CoV-2-associated. Using the MIRA data, each spike-specific TCR was assigned both to the spike region to which the TCR was reactive and to a CD4 or CD8 class. Log10-transformed breadth and depth values were compared by one-way ANOVA with Sidak's multiple comparisons tests. Entries here come from immuneACCESS through TCRdb and include only in-frame sequences with V and J called. Some clones fail to appear in such tables; in the studies checked, an unresolved V gene covers under half of the shortfall, and the cause of the remainder is unknown. The V and J calls and clone size were taken over from that table, and D and trimming were inferred from the DNA. The sample records roughly 120,000 clones, roughly 89% of which are singletons. The ten most abundant clones make up 3.5% to 5% of the sample.

This specimen's time point label, per the study, means: baseline before first vaccination. Vaccinee samples came from UK trials COV001 and COV002, including a single-blind randomized controlled phase 2/3 trial of AZD1222 (ChAdOx1 nCoV-19) in healthy adults. For TCRbeta chain sequencing, PBMC samples were collected from trial participants at day 0 and at day 28 after the second dose. This specimen consisted of peripheral blood, obtained on day 0 of AZD1222 vaccination. This sequence was found in an adult in good health.

For the CDR3, the sequence is CASSSGLAGGTDTQYF. The DNA reads TGTGCCAGCAGCTCGGGACTAGCGGGTGGGACAGATACGCAGTATTTT. The chain links TRBV11-3 with TRBJ2-3; 12 bases in between match TRBD2. The germline V gene provides CDR1 SGHNT and CDR2 YENEEA. V trim: 4 bases; J trim: 3 bases; unmatched bases: 5. From cysteine to phenylalanine, the CDR3 is 16 amino acids long. Just the 48-base CDR3 DNA is kept, in frame starting at base 1. The full variable domain, completed from the reference TRBV11-3 and TRBJ2-3 proteins outside the CDR3, reads EAGVVQSPRYKIIEKKQPVAFWCNPISGHNTLYWYLQNLGQGPELLIRYENEEAVDDSQLPKDRFSAERLKGVDSTLKIQPAELGDSAVYLCASSSGLAGGTDTQYFGPGTRLTVL.